This TCR beta chain was recorded in a study of tumor and adjacent non-tumor tissue in lung cancer. This sample's RNA came from whole unsorted tissue. This non-tumor lung sample came from over 3 cm beyond the tumor edge. Three rounds of nested PCR, following a modified ARM-PCR protocol, produced the TCRbeta library. TCRdb fed the multiplex PCR reads into MiXCR, producing one record per CDR3 protein. The sample comprises roughly 75,000 distinct CDR3 sequences, 65% to 75% of which are singletons, and around 30% rests with the top ten. Per the germline V gene, CDR1 is SGHDT and CDR2 is YYEEEE. CDR3 length: 15 residues. V was pared by 4 bases and J by 2 bases, with 5 bases of the junction left unmatched.

This TCR was recovered from a woman in her fifties or sixties with non-small cell lung cancer. Sequencing input: distant non-tumor lung tissue. The chain employs TRBV5-6 and TRBJ2-1; 8 bases agree with TRBD1. The CDR3 DNA reads as TGTGCCAGCAGCATACAGGGGGGTCCCTACAATGAGCAGTTCTTC. The encoded protein is CASSIQGGPYNEQFF.